The text below deals with one T cell receptor (beta chain). The target antigen is unknown. The data are from a study of cytomegalovirus exposure and HLA in healthy donors. Study results and limitations: Across all donors, roughly uniform sequencing depth was an assumption of the presence/absence analyses. Per published reports, the classifier diagnosed cytomegalovirus status with high specificity and sensitivity.

A multiplex PCR was run with 60 Vbeta primers and 13 Jbeta primers. The data were produced by immunoSEQ multiplex PCR, yet TCRdb's version contains in-frame clones alone and is incomplete. Among about 170,000 clones listed, 60% to 80% were seen once. The donors, nominally healthy at sampling, likely had unrecorded immune exposures. Sample: PBMCs. The TCR sequence derives from a man aged 40-49 years in good health and CMV-seronegative.

CDR3 residues: CASSLEGQYSGANVLTF. For the CDR3, the DNA is TGTGCCAGCAGCTTAGAAGGACAGTACTCTGGGGCCAACGTCCTGACTTTC. The chain carries TRBV7-9 and TRBJ2-6; D possibly corresponds to TRBD1 (6 bases). Germline V lookup: CDR1 SEHNR, CDR2 FQNEAQ (reference sequence). With 1 base removed from V and 0 bases from J, the gap between germline ends came to 10 bases. The length of the CDR3 is 17 residues.